The entry that follows covers one T cell receptor (beta chain) sequence. The sample is drawn from a study of blood T cell repertoires in COVID-19. Study summary: Both acute and convalescent COVID-19 samples were obtained from the United States, Italy and Spain. T cells, B-cell-depleted T cells, or PBMCs supplied cDNA or gDNA.

Under the authors' procedure: Estimates of nucleated cell counts were drawn from the amplification of reference gene primers. The method was immunoSEQ multiplex PCR; TCRdb's version includes in-frame clones alone and lacks a portion of them. The V and J calls and clone size come from that table; D and trimming were worked out from the DNA. The profile shows under 200,000 clones, 88% of them singletons. The CDR3 extends over 16 amino acids. The germline gives CDR1 LNHDA, CDR2 SQIVND (reference sequence). The trim removed 6 bases at V and 5 bases at J, leaving 15 bases unmatched. Sequencing was carried out using peripheral blood. The chain is built from TRBV19 and TRBJ2-7; 8 positions agree with TRBD1. This receptor was taken from a man between 18 and 35 years old with active or convalescent COVID-19. CDR3: CASSPERQGAGHEQYF. CDR3 coding DNA: TGTGCCAGTAGCCCAGAAAGGCAGGGGGCGGGGCACGAGCAGTACTTC.